This TCR beta chain is from a study of OX40 agonist ivuxolimab in advanced cancers. The overall study: While on treatment, patients had intravenous ivuxolimab at 0.01 to 10 mg/kg every 2 weeks. Participants could have had prior anti-PD-1, anti-PD-L1 or anti-CTLA-4 therapy, and around 40% had some. Whole-study findings and limits: Doses of 0.1 to 3.0 mg/kg were accompanied by clonal expansion of CD4+ and CD8+ blood T cells by week 6.

Generated by immunoSEQ multiplex PCR, the TCRdb table keeps only in-frame clones and is missing some. The sample lists 55,000 to 60,000 clones; more than 85% were seen once. The CDR3 contains 11 residues. As to this clone: As yet, its antigen is unknown.

The chain joins TRBV21-1 to TRBJ2-7; the DNA was not used to check the table's D call, TRBD2. TRBV21-1 is flagged as a pseudogene. The material was CD4+ or CD8+ T cells sorted from blood, obtained in a trial of the OX40 agonist ivuxolimab. The sequence derives from an adult with an advanced solid tumor such as melanoma, head and neck, liver or kidney cancer. The CDR3 region is CASSNARRGYF. The CDR3 coding sequence is TGTGCCAGCAGCAACGCCCGACGGGGGTACTTC.